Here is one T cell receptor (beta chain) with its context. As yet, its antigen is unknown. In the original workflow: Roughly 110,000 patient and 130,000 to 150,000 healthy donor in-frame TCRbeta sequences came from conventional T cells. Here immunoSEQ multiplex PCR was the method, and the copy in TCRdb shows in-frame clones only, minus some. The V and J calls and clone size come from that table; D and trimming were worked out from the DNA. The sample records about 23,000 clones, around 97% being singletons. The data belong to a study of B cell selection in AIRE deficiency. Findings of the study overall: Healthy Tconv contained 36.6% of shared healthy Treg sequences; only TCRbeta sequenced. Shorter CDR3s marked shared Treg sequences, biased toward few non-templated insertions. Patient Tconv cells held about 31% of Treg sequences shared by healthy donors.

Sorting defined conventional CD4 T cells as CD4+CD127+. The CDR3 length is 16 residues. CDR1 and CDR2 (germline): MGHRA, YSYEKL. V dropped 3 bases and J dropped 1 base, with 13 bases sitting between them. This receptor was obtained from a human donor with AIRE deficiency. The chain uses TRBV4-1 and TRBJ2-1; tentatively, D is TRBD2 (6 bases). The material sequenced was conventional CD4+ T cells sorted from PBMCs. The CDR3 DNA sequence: TGCGCCAGCAGCCACCCCGGGCTAGCGTCCTACAATGAGCAGTTCTTC. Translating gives CASSHPGLASYNEQFF.